This T cell receptor (beta chain) is from a study of neurological immune-mediated disorders. TCRdb passed the 5' RACE reads through MiXCR, listing each CDR3 protein once. The sample has approximately 89,000 distinct CDR3 sequences; roughly 13% are singletons. The time point: longitudinal time-point 2. Unsorted libraries were generated from 2 million PBMCs held at -80 degrees C. Regarding the study as a whole: Expanded clones shared no identical CDR3 amino acid sequences across subjects, which suggested private TCR-beta repertoires in all groups.

To note about this clonotype: Its target is not known.

This CDR3 region has 13 residues. Germline V gives CDR1 DFQATT, CDR2 SNEGSKA (reference sequence). Trimming removed 4 bases from V and 0 bases from J, with 6 bases in between. The TCR originated in a female donor with HTLV-1-associated myelopathy (HAM/TSP). This chain joins TRBV20-1 and TRBJ2-2, with D perhaps being TRBD1 or TRBD2 (5 bases each). Sequencing was done on a sample of PBMCs. CDR3 region: CSAKGPNTGELFF. In DNA form, the CDR3 reads TGCAGTGCTAAGGGACCGAACACCGGGGAGCTGTTTTTT.